Given below is one TCR beta chain in context. Per the original methods: The authors estimated nucleated cell counts from reference gene primer amplification. Profiling relied on immunoSEQ multiplex PCR, and the TCRdb table lists in-frame clones only, not all of them. The DNA was the basis for D and trimming; V, J and clone size are from that table. The table lists around 430,000 clones, about 91% of them singletons. The data originate from a study of blood T cell repertoires in COVID-19. Study-level background: There were acute and convalescent COVID-19 samples, and they came from the United States, Italy and Spain.

J gave up 4 bases and V 1 base, and 8 bases lay outside the gene matches. This CDR3 comprises 16 residues. Germline CDR1 MNHNS, CDR2 SASEGT. Seattle patient enrollment occurred during active infection, with longitudinal follow-up thereafter. The rearrangement links TRBV6-1 to TRBJ1-2, with TRBD1 matching 8 bases. Sequencing was carried out using peripheral blood. The sequence came from a woman aged 45-65 years with COVID-19, enrolled during active disease. The CDR3: CASSEGQGLRAYGYTF. In nucleotides, the CDR3 is TGTGCCAGCAGTGAAGGACAGGGGTTGAGGGCCTATGGCTACACCTTC.